This T cell receptor beta chain was recorded in a study of cytomegalovirus exposure and HLA in healthy donors. The CDR3 sequence is 14 residues long. With 5 bases removed from V and 4 bases from J, the gap between germline ends came to 14 bases. CDR1 is LNHDA, CDR2 SQIVND, per germline (reference sequence). This clone has just a few counts. Primers: 60 Vbeta forward and 13 Jbeta reverse. Repertoires were generated with immunoSEQ multiplex PCR, while TCRdb's copy carries only in-frame clones and drops some. The profile shows approximately 130,000 clones, 84% of them singletons. The V gene is TRBV19, the J gene TRBJ1-2; D gene unclear. The clonotype was recovered from a man aged 50 to 59 in good health and CMV-seronegative. Sequenced: PBMCs. CDR3 nucleotide sequence: TGTGCCAGTAGTGCCGGGATACGACTCTATGGCTACACCTTC. It specifies CASSAGIRLYGYTF.